These T cell receptor beta chains were read from a single sample in a study of T cell changes during pregnancy in multiple sclerosis. The data were produced by immunoSEQ multiplex PCR, yet TCRdb's version contains in-frame clones alone and is incomplete. This table has about 59,000 clones, less than 95% appearing once. The sequenced sample was CD8+ T cells from peripheral blood mononuclear cells, obtained after pregnancy. The receptors originated from a female donor with multiple sclerosis, enrolled in a pregnancy study. Each CDR3 is given with its conserved first and last residue. Each record gives: J gene, D gene, V gene, clone size, CDR3 length, CDR3 protein, CDR3 DNA. A D gene is named only where the DNA matches it firmly. Some rows mark clone size as missing; the rest say once, few, many or name a class of expanded clone.

j_gene: TRBJ2-7; d_gene: TRBD1; v_gene: TRBV7-8; abundance: once; len: 14; CDR3aa: CASSEAGTAYEQYF; CDR3nt: TGTGCCAGCAGCGAAGCCGGGACAGCCTACGAGCAGTACTTC
j_gene: TRBJ1-2; d_gene: TRBD1; v_gene: TRBV4-1; abundance: .; len: 15; CDR3aa: CASSHPGQGNYGYTF; CDR3nt: TGCGCCAGCAGCCACCCCGGACAGGGGAACTATGGCTACACCTTC
j_gene: TRBJ2-5; d_gene: .; v_gene: TRBV28; abundance: .; len: 13; CDR3aa: CASSLMQEETQYF; CDR3nt: TGTGCCAGCAGTTTAATGCAGGAAGAGACCCAGTACTTC
j_gene: TRBJ2-2; d_gene: .; v_gene: TRBV1; abundance: .; len: 17; CDR3aa: CTSSQFSGRTGTGELFF; CDR3nt: TGCACCAGCAGCCAGTTCAGCGGGAGGACAGGCACCGGGGAGCTGTTTTTT
j_gene: TRBJ2-2; d_gene: TRBD1; v_gene: TRBV7-8; abundance: .; len: 15; CDR3aa: CASSLGYRGTGELFF; CDR3nt: TGTGCCAGCAGCTTGGGCTACAGGGGTACCGGGGAGCTGTTTTTT
j_gene: TRBJ2-7; d_gene: .; v_gene: TRBV5-6; abundance: .; len: 13; CDR3aa: CASSLARSYEQYF; CDR3nt: TGTGCCAGCAGCTTGGCTCGTTCCTACGAGCAGTACTTC
j_gene: TRBJ1-2; d_gene: .; v_gene: TRBV29-1; abundance: .; len: 15; CDR3aa: CSVEDPGTGNYGYTF; CDR3nt: TGCAGCGTTGAAGACCCCGGGACTGGGAACTATGGCTACACCTTC
j_gene: TRBJ2-5; d_gene: .; v_gene: TRBV9; abundance: .; len: 15; CDR3aa: CASSVIAAGQETQYF; CDR3nt: TGTGCCAGCAGCGTAATAGCAGCCGGGCAAGAGACCCAGTACTTC
j_gene: TRBJ2-1; d_gene: .; v_gene: TRBV11-2; abundance: .; len: 12; CDR3aa: CASSYSAHEQFF; CDR3nt: TGTGCCAGCAGCTACAGTGCCCATGAGCAGTTCTTC
j_gene: TRBJ2-4; d_gene: TRBD1; v_gene: TRBV10-3; abundance: .; len: 15; CDR3aa: CAISADRSAKNIQYF; CDR3nt: TGTGCCATCAGCGCGGACAGGTCAGCCAAAAACATTCAGTACTTC
j_gene: TRBJ1-2; d_gene: .; v_gene: TRBV5-1; abundance: .; len: 15; CDR3aa: CASSFSALGGYGYTF; CDR3nt: TGCGCCAGCAGCTTTAGCGCCCTCGGCGGCTATGGCTACACCTTC
j_gene: TRBJ2-5; d_gene: .; v_gene: TRBV4-2; abundance: .; len: 13; CDR3aa: CASSRGEEETQYF; CDR3nt: TGTGCCAGCAGCCGGGGGGAGGAAGAGACCCAGTACTTC
j_gene: TRBJ2-5; d_gene: .; v_gene: TRBV29-1; abundance: .; len: 10; CDR3aa: CSVSGETQYF; CDR3nt: TGCAGCGTTTCCGGGGAGACCCAGTACTTC
j_gene: TRBJ2-1; d_gene: .; v_gene: TRBV19; abundance: .; len: 13; CDR3aa: CASTSLSYNEQFF; CDR3nt: TGTGCCAGTACGTCCCTATCCTACAATGAGCAGTTCTTC
j_gene: TRBJ2-3; d_gene: TRBD2; v_gene: TRBV5-4; abundance: .; len: 16; CDR3aa: CASSLKREKWTDTQYF; CDR3nt: TGTGCCAGCAGCTTGAAGCGGGAGAAGTGGACAGATACGCAGTATTTT
j_gene: TRBJ2-4; d_gene: .; v_gene: TRBV7-9; abundance: .; len: 11; CDR3aa: CASSLGDIQYF; CDR3nt: TGTGCCAGCAGCTTAGGAGACATTCAGTACTTC
j_gene: TRBJ1-1; d_gene: .; v_gene: TRBV19; abundance: .; len: 12; CDR3aa: CAIITQGPEAFF; CDR3nt: TGTGCCATAATCACACAGGGCCCTGAAGCTTTCTTT
j_gene: TRBJ2-7; d_gene: .; v_gene: TRBV29-1; abundance: .; len: 15; CDR3aa: CSVEETGPSSYEQYF; CDR3nt: TGCAGCGTCGAAGAGACAGGACCGAGCTCCTACGAGCAGTACTTC
j_gene: TRBJ2-1; d_gene: .; v_gene: TRBV6-1; abundance: .; len: 16; CDR3aa: CASSEWGGQAYNEQFF; CDR3nt: TGTGCCAGCAGTGAATGGGGGGGACAGGCTTACAATGAGCAGTTCTTC
j_gene: TRBJ2-1; d_gene: .; v_gene: TRBV19; abundance: once; len: 14; CDR3aa: CASSATSSYNEQFF; CDR3nt: TGTGCCAGTAGTGCGACAAGCTCCTACAATGAGCAGTTCTTC
j_gene: TRBJ1-5; d_gene: TRBD1; v_gene: TRBV6-6; abundance: .; len: 14; CDR3aa: CASSGRGQGQPQHF; CDR3nt: TGTGCCAGTAGCGGCAGGGGGCAGGGTCAGCCCCAGCATTTT
j_gene: TRBJ2-1; d_gene: TRBD2; v_gene: TRBV5-1; abundance: once; len: 16; CDR3aa: CASSLGLALNYNEQFF; CDR3nt: TGCGCCAGCAGCTTAGGACTAGCGCTAAACTACAATGAGCAGTTCTTC
j_gene: TRBJ2-2; d_gene: .; v_gene: TRBV30; abundance: .; len: 17; CDR3aa: CAWSAPTRVANTGELFF; CDR3nt: TGTGCCTGGAGTGCCCCTACTAGAGTAGCCAACACCGGGGAGCTGTTTTTT
j_gene: TRBJ1-5; d_gene: .; v_gene: TRBV28; abundance: .; len: 17; CDR3aa: CASSLHPGFRDNQPQHF; CDR3nt: TGTGCCAGCAGTTTACACCCGGGGTTTAGAGACAATCAGCCCCAGCATTTT
j_gene: TRBJ2-5; d_gene: .; v_gene: TRBV27; abundance: .; len: 14; CDR3aa: CASSSLQNQETQYF; CDR3nt: TGTGCCAGCAGTTCCTTACAGAATCAAGAGACCCAGTACTTC
j_gene: TRBJ2-3; d_gene: TRBD2; v_gene: TRBV28; abundance: .; len: 17; CDR3aa: CASSFLLGGGDRDTQYF; CDR3nt: TGTGCCAGCAGTTTCCTATTGGGGGGAGGGGACCGAGATACGCAGTATTTT
j_gene: TRBJ2-1; d_gene: .; v_gene: TRBV19; abundance: .; len: 15; CDR3aa: CASSIGSGAYNEQFF; CDR3nt: TGTGCCAGTAGTATCGGTAGCGGAGCCTACAATGAGCAGTTCTTC
j_gene: TRBJ2-1; d_gene: TRBD2; v_gene: TRBV7-9; abundance: .; len: 16; CDR3aa: CASSAGPSGSSNEQFF; CDR3nt: TGTGCCAGCAGCGCCGGGCCTAGCGGGAGTTCCAATGAGCAGTTCTTC
j_gene: TRBJ2-7; d_gene: .; v_gene: TRBV5-1; abundance: .; len: 14; CDR3aa: CASSLGYGSYEQYF; CDR3nt: TGCGCCAGCAGCTTGGGGTACGGCTCCTACGAGCAGTACTTC
j_gene: TRBJ2-1; d_gene: .; v_gene: TRBV19; abundance: .; len: 15; CDR3aa: CASSLATSSYNEQFF; CDR3nt: TGTGCCAGTAGTCTAGCTACCTCCTCCTACAATGAGCAGTTCTTC